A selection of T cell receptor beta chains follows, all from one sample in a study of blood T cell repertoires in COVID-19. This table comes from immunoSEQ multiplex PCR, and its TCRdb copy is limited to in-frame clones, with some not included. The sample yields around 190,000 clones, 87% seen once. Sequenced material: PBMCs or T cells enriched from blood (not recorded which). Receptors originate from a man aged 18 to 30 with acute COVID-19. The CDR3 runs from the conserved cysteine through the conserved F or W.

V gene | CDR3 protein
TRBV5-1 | CASSFTTYRGTRIGSTEAFF
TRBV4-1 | CASSQDGPASNQPQHF
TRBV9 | CASSPHTQADIQYF
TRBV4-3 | CASSQDWAGTAGADTQYF
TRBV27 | CASSLLETGYSPGELFF
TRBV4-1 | CASSLFLTGSAYEQYF
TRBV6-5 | CASTILSGSTYEQYF
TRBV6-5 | CASSPDRGRTDTQYF
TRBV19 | CASSLGLADSYEQYF
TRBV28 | CASRQLVGTNLLTDTQYF
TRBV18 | CASSLRETYEQYF
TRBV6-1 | CASSDREDSGNTIYF
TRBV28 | CASSLPGLGNEKLFF
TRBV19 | CASSIRDYEQYF
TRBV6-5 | CASSYYSGWVPLHF
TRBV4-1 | CASSQEWQSYEQYF
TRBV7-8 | CASSPRRGINQPQHF
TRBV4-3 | CASSQDIRDTDTQYF
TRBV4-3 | CASSQVSSEKLFF
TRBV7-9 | CASSLMRLAGLPTDTQYF
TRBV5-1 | CASSRGLAGIGELFF
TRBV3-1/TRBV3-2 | CASSSPGTRYEQYF
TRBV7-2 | CASSLAAVEDYTF
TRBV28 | CASIADTHEQFF
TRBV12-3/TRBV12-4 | CASSNRREEKLFF
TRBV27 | CASSDSSYEQYF
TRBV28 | CASSREGTSGSTQFF
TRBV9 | CASSPGTVSGNTIYF
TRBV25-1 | CASSESHREEGTDTQYF
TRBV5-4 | CASRTTGRGSPLHF
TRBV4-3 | CASSQHDRYSNQPQHF
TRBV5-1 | CASSLVAGVSGELFF
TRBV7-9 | CASSFGRDNNEQFF
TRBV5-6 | CASSVRRYEQYF
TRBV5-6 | CASSQDGTPYGYTF
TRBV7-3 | CASSPRLAGSNEQFF
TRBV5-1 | CASSPGTGSNRRDEQFF
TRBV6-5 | CASSFTGGANTEAFF
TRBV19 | CASNPWGGSTEAFF
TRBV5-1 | CASSFAGGSSYEQYF
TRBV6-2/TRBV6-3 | CASSYRQGPRRNTEAFF
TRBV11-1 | CASSPSPQGNTEAFF
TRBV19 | CATLTGINGYTF
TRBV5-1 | CASSLDSRSYNEQFF
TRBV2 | CASSGLREGTGELFF
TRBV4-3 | CASSQSYRGTGELFF
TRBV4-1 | CASSLTYRTSNTDTQYF
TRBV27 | CASSFGQGYGYTF
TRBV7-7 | CASSLTGRGNQPQHF
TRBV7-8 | CASSSGTRRVTQYF
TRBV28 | CASSPDRGYEQYF
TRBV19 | CASSIVRAEYTEAFF
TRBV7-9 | CASKPAGGSAPLHF
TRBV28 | CASSPGLGVGYTF